This T cell receptor beta chain was sequenced for a study of shared clonotypes between healthy human individuals. Terminally differentiated effector memory CD45RA+ cells were left out of the naive CD8 fraction, which was CD45RO-negative and positively selected for CCR7. TCRdb keeps only in-frame clones here, not all; method: immunoSEQ multiplex PCR. Here the sample spans around 620,000 clones, approximately 95% being singletons. The V gene's germline CDR1 is KGHSH and CDR2 LQKENI. The CDR3 runs to 13 residues. Trimming stripped 2 bases from V and 3 bases from J, with 6 bases between. This clone was recorded only once. The antigen is not known. Study conclusions and caveats: The generation probabilities recorded for non-shared clonotypes fell below those of clonotypes shared by all four donors. Richness estimates generally favored naive over memory subsets.

This TCR was recovered from a woman aged 25 to 39 in good health. The sample was naive CD8+ T cells sorted from blood. This chain connects TRBV18 to TRBJ2-3, with a possible D match to TRBD2 (5 bases). CDR3 DNA: TGTGCCAGCTCACCAGGGGAGACAGATACGCAGTATTTT. Its translation: CASSPGETDTQYF.